These T cell receptor beta chains were read from a single sample in a study of monozygotic twins with inflammatory bowel disease. With the 5' RACE reads reprocessed, TCRdb shows one record per CDR3 protein and no DNA. Recorded for this sample: about 160,000 distinct CDR3 sequences. The sequencing sample was made of blood. The receptor source for this set is a human donor with ulcerative colitis or Crohn's disease, or a healthy co-twin of an affected twin (not recorded which). CDR3s include the opening cysteine and the closing phenylalanine or tryptophan. The order of the fields is V gene, J gene, CDR3 protein.

TRBV28	TRBJ2-1	CATTSGAYNEQFF
TRBV19	TRBJ1-5	CASSKTPDRVVSQPQHF
TRBV20-1	TRBJ1-5	CSARDQQESQPQHF
TRBV9	TRBJ1-6	CASSVETGRNSPLHF
TRBV29-1	TRBJ2-7	CSVEVLAGWSYEQYF
TRBV6-5	TRBJ2-7	CASSYSPGQGNSYEQYF
TRBV7-9	TRBJ1-1	CASSIASRGQGSLAFF
TRBV19	TRBJ2-6	CASNPSGANVLTF
TRBV9	TRBJ2-7	CASSVDVTDYEQYF
TRBV11-3	TRBJ2-1	CASSGIAGSSYNEQFF
TRBV5-4	TRBJ2-7	CASSRSGLAGGPDEQYF
TRBV29-1	TRBJ2-1	CSVAGTSGIPSYNEQFF
TRBV12-3/TRBV12-4	TRBJ1-2	CASSPGQGYGYTF
TRBV19	TRBJ2-7	CATGGSGVEQYF
TRBV12-3/TRBV12-4	TRBJ2-3	CASRTDRDIAGGLTDTQYF
TRBV7-9	TRBJ2-1	CASIDGLVYNEQFF
TRBV12-3/TRBV12-4	TRBJ2-1	CASSPRTATSGLSYNEQFF
TRBV28	TRBJ2-2	CASSGVVGELFF
TRBV5-1	TRBJ1-1	CASNPQGRTGHTEAFF
TRBV5-6	TRBJ1-1	CASSATVNTEAFF
TRBV3-1	TRBJ2-7	CASSPVLGQGFPSYEQYF
TRBV24-1	TRBJ2-1	CATSLLAGGLNEQFF
TRBV7-2	TRBJ2-3	CASSLALAGGTDTQYF
TRBV20-1	TRBJ1-2	CSPGSDRNNYGYTF
TRBV30	TRBJ1-2	CARVGAEIYGYTF
TRBV29-1	TRBJ2-2	CSATEVVDGELFF
TRBV29-1	TRBJ2-5	CSVVRRGGETQYF
TRBV28	TRBJ2-1	CASSPKLPSRSVPYNEQFF
TRBV7-2	TRBJ2-3	CASSLASGSRTDTQYF
TRBV10-3	TRBJ2-7	CAISEGSNYEQYF
TRBV20-1	TRBJ1-5	CSAAVLRGNQPQHF
TRBV6-2/TRBV6-3	TRBJ1-5	CASRTGGHQPQHF
TRBV2	TRBJ2-1	CAISYSGGGSSYNEQFF
TRBV5-6	TRBJ1-2	CASSNLWTGGSYTF
TRBV2	TRBJ2-7	CASSESKGGAYEQYF
TRBV10-3	TRBJ2-7	CAISEDSLPSYEQYF
TRBV20-1	TRBJ2-1	CSARDAALAGYEQFF
TRBV28	TRBJ2-1	CASSSAGWVNEQFF
TRBV9	TRBJ2-2	CASTVSWGSTGELFF
TRBV5-1	TRBJ2-2	CASRLDANTGELFF
TRBV6-1	TRBJ1-2	CASQVGYGYTF
TRBV4-1	TRBJ2-5	CASSLQGNQETQYF
TRBV5-1	TRBJ2-2	CASSLALGTGSGELFF
TRBV12-3/TRBV12-4	TRBJ2-5	CASSSTSGRGETQYF
TRBV7-9	TRBJ1-4	CASSLSGTAEKLFF
TRBV30	TRBJ1-1	CAWRSTGITEAFF
TRBV12-3/TRBV12-4	TRBJ2-1	CASRGTSGMGGQFF
TRBV28	TRBJ2-5	CASSLDRVRETQYF